A single sample is the source of the 28 T cell receptor beta chains below, sequenced in a study of regulatory T cells in long-lasting Graves disease. Described time point: persistent/refractory GD, antithyroid drugs over 5 years with positive TRAb. RNA from PBMCs was the source of the TCR library. With iRepertoire HTBI primers and Arm-PCR of CDR3 regions, TCR beta libraries were built. Using its own MiXCR run on the multiplex PCR reads, TCRdb lists one record per CDR3 protein. This sample yields about 420,000 distinct CDR3 sequences, of which about a quarter are seen a single time; about 26% belongs to the top ten. The sample in question was peripheral blood mononuclear cells (PBMCs), obtained when the disease was refractory, from a patient treated with antithyroid drugs. Receptors originate from a female donor with Graves disease.

The rearrangement uses TRBV9 and TRBJ1-6; 7 positions agree with TRBD1. V was pared by 3 bases and J by 6 bases, with 3 bases of the junction left unmatched. Germline V lookup: CDR1 SGDLS, CDR2 YYNGEE. The CDR3 has 14 residues. The CDR3 sequence: CASSGGQPNSPLHF. The CDR3, as DNA: TGTGCCAGCAGCGGGGGACAGCCTAATTCACCCCTCCACTTT.

V is TRBV30 and J is TRBJ1-1, with D maybe TRBD1 (5 bases). CDR3 length: 15 residues. Germline V gene data show CDR1 as GTSNPN and CDR2 as SVGIG (reference sequence). Trimming removed 4 bases from V and 5 bases from J, with 20 bases in between. The CDR3 DNA sequence: TGTGCCTGGACCAGAGCGGGCCCCGGGGCTACTGAAGCTTTCTTT. Residues: CAWTRAGPGATEAFF.

This clonotype was counted many times. The chain combines TRBV20-1 with TRBJ2-5; 8 nucleotides line up with TRBD2. Germline-derived CDR1 and CDR2 are DFQATT and SNEGSKA (reference sequence). After removal of 6 bases from V and 3 bases from J, the junction contained 12 bases not matched to a gene. The CDR3 runs 15 residues. The CDR3 DNA reads TGCAGTGCCCAATCAGCCAGCGGGAGAGAAGAGACCCAGTACTTC. Translated: CSAQSASGREETQYF.

In its sample, this clonotype was seen a few times. The chain combines TRBV6-5 with TRBJ1-5; 9 positions agree with TRBD1. From germline, CDR1 is MNHEY and CDR2 SVGAGI. This CDR3 comprises 15 residues. V was pared by 0 bases and J by 7 bases, with 4 bases of the junction left unmatched. CDR3 DNA sequence: TGTGCCAGCAGTTACTCGAGGGACAGGGAACAGCCCCAGCATTTT. Translated: CASSYSRDREQPQHF.

This clonotype was observed a few times. The CDR3 region is CATSRGLAGDYEQYF. Written as DNA, the CDR3 is TGTGCCACCAGCAGGGGACTAGCGGGGGACTACGAGCAGTACTTC. The gene calls are TRBV15 and TRBJ2-7; 14 bases fit TRBD2. Losses at the gene ends were 3 bases for V and 3 bases for J; bases not matched to a gene: 1. In germline, CDR1 is LNHNV, CDR2 YYDKDF (reference sequence). The CDR3 sequence is 15 residues long. The full variable domain, with the rest looked up from reference TRBV15 and TRBJ2-7, is DAMVIQNPRYQVTQFGKPVTLSCSQTLNHNVMYWYQQKSSQAPKLLFHYYDKDFNNEADTPDNFQSRRPNTSFCFLDIRSPGLGDTAMYLCATSRGLAGDYEQYFGPGTRLTVT.

This clonotype has more than one count but fewer than ten. The V and J genes are TRBV15 and TRBJ2-7, with 8 bases matching TRBD1. Germline CDR1 reads LNHNV; CDR2 reads YYDKDF (reference sequence). After removal of 5 bases from V and 4 bases from J, the junction contained 7 bases not matched to a gene. The CDR3 is made up of 14 amino acids. CDR3 in amino acids: CATSGQGLGYEQYF. The CDR3 DNA reads TGTGCCACCAGCGGACAGGGTTTGGGGTACGAGCAGTACTTC.

The gene calls are TRBV7-3 and TRBJ2-2; the D is unclear. V was trimmed by 3 bases and J by 0 bases, leaving 8 bases between them. Germline loops: CDR1 SGHTA, CDR2 FQGTGA. This CDR3 spans 15 amino acids. The CDR3 sequence: CASSFSRANTGELFF. CDR3 coding DNA: TGTGCCAGCAGCTTCAGTAGGGCGAACACCGGGGAGCTGTTTTTT. Complete variable domain (other parts from reference TRBV7-3 and TRBJ2-2): GAGVSQTPSNKVTEKGKYVELRCDPISGHTALYWYRQSLGQGPEFLIYFQGTGAADDSGLPNDRFFAVRPEGSVSTLKIQRTERGDSAVYLCASSFSRANTGELFFGEGSRLTVL.

This clonotype was observed many times. The V and J genes are TRBV28 and TRBJ2-7; 12 positions match TRBD2. Looked up from germline, CDR1 is MDHEN and CDR2 is SYDVKM. The CDR3 loop spans 16 amino acids. V lost 6 bases to trimming and J lost 3 bases; unmatched junction nucleotides: 9. CDR3 amino acids: CASSRLLAGGDYEQYF. Written as DNA, the CDR3 is TGTGCCAGCAGCCGGCTCCTAGCGGGAGGGGACTACGAGCAGTACTTC.

This clonotype was recorded only once. The rearrangement links TRBV6-5 to TRBJ2-1; 10 bases map to TRBD1. J lost 4 bases, V lost 3 bases, and 3 bases had no gene match. CDR3 size: 15 residues. Germline V gives CDR1 MNHEY, CDR2 SVGAGI. CDR3 in DNA: TGTGCCAGCAGTTATCGGGACAGGGGATACAATGAGCAGTTCTTC. This encodes CASSYRDRGYNEQFF.

This clonotype was seen a handful of times. The chain has TRBV7-2 and TRBJ1-2; TRBD1 aligns across 7 bases. The CDR3 totals 11 residues. V dropped 10 bases and J dropped 7; count of bases not matched to a gene: 6. CDR1 and CDR2 (germline): SGHTA, FQGNSA. The CDR3 DNA reads as TGTGCCACCACGACAGGGATTGGCTACACCTTC. Amino acid sequence: CATTTGIGYTF.

The chain is built from TRBV15 and TRBJ1-2; 8 bases are a match to TRBD1. This CDR3 region has 13 residues. With V trimmed by 9 bases and J by 1 base, 4 bases remained unmatched. CDR1 is LNHNV and CDR2 is YYDKDF in the germline V gene (reference sequence). The CDR3 coding sequence is TGTGCCACAACAGGGGGTGATAACTATGGCTACACCTTC. This translates into CATTGGDNYGYTF.

This clonotype has a count of ten or more. This rearrangement joins TRBV27 to TRBJ1-1; TRBD1 matches at 8 bases. J gave up 1 base and V 5 bases, and 6 bases lay outside the gene matches. The V gene's germline CDR1 is MNHEY and CDR2 SMNVEV (reference sequence). The CDR3 consists of 15 residues. CDR3 DNA sequence: TGTGCCAGCAGTCCTCAGGGGGCGCCGAACACTGAAGCTTTCTTT. Protein sequence: CASSPQGAPNTEAFF.

This clonotype occurred many times. V gene TRBV6-1 combines with J gene TRBJ1-5; 9 bases match TRBD1. The CDR3 sequence is 17 residues long. Germline V gene sequence: CDR1 MNHNS, CDR2 SASEGT. V lost 6 bases and J lost 2; bases outside the gene matches: 11. The CDR3 sequence: CASRGQGAILGNQPQHF. In DNA form, the CDR3 reads TGTGCCAGCAGGGGACAGGGAGCCATCCTGGGCAATCAGCCCCAGCATTTT.

The sample holds many counts of this clonotype. The chain carries TRBV29-1 and TRBJ1-2; D is perhaps TRBD1 (5 bases). This CDR3 comprises 15 residues. Germline V CDR1 and CDR2: SQVTM, ANQGSEA. V was trimmed by 6 bases and J by 4 bases, leaving 21 bases between them. CDR3 DNA: TGCAGCGTCGGGACGGCACTACCCGGGGGCTATGGCTACACCTTC. Its translation: CSVGTALPGGYGYTF.

This clonotype was detected only a few times. This chain connects TRBV19 to TRBJ1-2; D might be TRBD1 (5 bases). This CDR3 comprises 16 residues. V lost 6 bases and J lost 7, with 24 bases in between. Germline V lookup: CDR1 LNHDA, CDR2 SQIVND (reference sequence). The CDR3 region is CASRGGRRGRASGYTF. Written as DNA, the CDR3 is TGTGCCAGTAGAGGCGGCCGGCGGGGCAGGGCTTCTGGCTACACCTTC.

This clonotype was seen a few times. This chain links TRBV12-3 or TRBV12-4 with TRBJ1-2, with 7 positions matching TRBD1. CDR3 size: 14 residues. V gave up 6 bases and J gave up 7 bases; unmatched junction bases: 11. CDR3 DNA sequence: TGTGCCAGCAGCCCCGCGACAGGGACTATTGGCTACACCTTC. Translated: CASSPATGTIGYTF.

This clonotype was seen a handful of times. V and J are TRBV28 and TRBJ1-2; D is unresolved. Germline V gene sequence: CDR1 MDHEN, CDR2 SYDVKM. There are 15 residues in the CDR3. The germline V and J ends were trimmed by 6 bases and 5 bases, with 19 bases remaining between them. The CDR3 bases are TGTGCCAGCAGCCAACTCCGACTACAAAGATATGGCTACACCTTC. Translating gives CASSQLRLQRYGYTF.

The chain carries TRBV28 and TRBJ2-3; TRBD1 matches at 12 bases. Germline CDR1 is MDHEN and CDR2 is SYDVKM. J lost 8 bases, V lost 2 bases, and 5 bases had no gene match. CDR3 length: 15 amino acids. DNA of the CDR3: TGTGCCAGCAGTTTACCGGGACAGGGGGCGAGTACGCAGTATTTT. Its protein is CASSLPGQGASTQYF. Full variable domain (outside the CDR3, taken from reference TRBV28 and TRBJ2-3): DVKVTQSSRYLVKRTGEKVFLECVQDMDHENMFWYRQDPGLGLRLIYFSYDVKMKEKGDIPEGYSVSREKKERFSLILESASTNQTSMYLCASSLPGQGASTQYFGPGTRLTVL.

The chain uses TRBV28 and TRBJ2-3; D is unclear. Germline V gene data show CDR1 as MDHEN and CDR2 as SYDVKM. The CDR3 loop spans 16 amino acids. Trimming cost V 5 bases and J 5 bases, with 20 bases left between them. DNA of the CDR3: TGTGCCAGCAGTGCGCCGGGCTCCAGTTACGGAGATACGCAGTATTTT. It is translated as CASSAPGSSYGDTQYF.

The chain recombines TRBV25-1 with TRBJ1-6; maybe TRBD1 (5 bases). The CDR3 totals 13 residues. The germline CDR1 and CDR2 sequences are MGHDK and SYGVNS. V was clipped by 5 bases and J by 9 bases, with 11 bases between them. DNA of the CDR3: TGTGCCAGCAGTTGGCAGGGAGGTTCACCCCTCCACTTT. It specifies CASSWQGGSPLHF.

There are a few counts of this clonotype. This sequence joins TRBV29-1 and TRBJ1-2; 7 bases are a match to TRBD1. After removal of 6 bases from V and 4 bases from J, the junction contained 11 bases not matched to a gene. Germline values: CDR1 SQVTM, CDR2 ANQGSEA. The CDR3 is 14 amino acids. The CDR3 protein is CSVDQGTEIYGYTF. The CDR3 bases are TGCAGCGTCGATCAAGGGACAGAGATCTATGGCTACACCTTC.

V usage is TRBV7-2 and J usage is TRBJ2-7, with D possibly being TRBD2 (6 bases). The last part of the DNA fits TRBJ2-5 better; the J call may be wrong. The CDR3 is made up of 15 amino acids. CDR1 SGHTA and CDR2 FQGNSA come from the germline V gene. CDR3 protein: CASSLEAGTQETQYF. The DNA of the CDR3 is TGTGCCAGCAGCTTAGAGGCGGGAACCCAAGAGACCCAGTACTTC.

Regarding this clonotype: This may be a read error: a much more frequent sequence differs by one nucleotide. The chain combines TRBV28 with TRBJ1-4; the D is unclear. Germline V lookup: CDR1 MDHEN, CDR2 SYDVKM. The CDR3 is 14 residues long. V was pared by 3 bases and J by 10 bases, with 15 bases between. CDR3 amino acids: CASSFFFRAGKLFF. The CDR3 DNA reads as TGTGCCAGCAGTTTTTTCTTTAGGGCGGGAAAACTGTTTTTT.

Regarding this clonotype: A much larger clonotype is one base distant, so this may be a read error. The chain combines TRBV2 with TRBJ2-3; no clear D gene. From germline, CDR1 is SNHLY and CDR2 FYNNEI. The CDR3 totals 14 residues. The germline V and J ends were trimmed by 7 bases and 5 bases, with 16 bases remaining between them. The CDR3 DNA reads TGTGCCAGCAACGACGGCCGTTACATAGATACGCAGTATTTT. This gives the protein CASNDGRYIDTQYF.

This clonotype was recorded at least ten times. In nucleotides, the CDR3 is TGTGCCAGCAGCTCAAGTGTTGGGACTAGCGGGAGGACCGGGGAGCTGTTTTTT. Protein sequence: CASSSSVGTSGRTGELFF. The chain carries TRBV7-3 and TRBJ2-2; TRBD2 agrees at 15 bases. Germline CDR1 and CDR2: SGHTA and FQGTGA. With 4 bases clipped from V and 5 bases from J, the junction kept 8 bases outside the gene matches. This CDR3 has 18 residues.

This clonotype was detected a few times. This chain joins TRBV7-8 and TRBJ1-2; D unresolved. CDR3 size: 16 residues. Per the germline V gene, CDR1 is SGHVS and CDR2 is FQNEAQ. The ends were cut back, 0 bases at V and 0 bases at J, with 11 bases in the middle. The CDR3 region is CASSLATGIPNYGYTF. As DNA, the CDR3 is TGTGCCAGCAGCTTAGCGACGGGCATTCCTAACTATGGCTACACCTTC.

This clonotype has more than one count but fewer than ten. The chain employs TRBV29-1 and TRBJ2-4; no reliable D call. The germline V gene encodes CDR1 SQVTM and CDR2 ANQGSEA. V lost 2 bases, J lost 9 bases, and 11 bases lay in between. This CDR3 has 12 amino acids. CDR3 coding DNA: TGCAGCGTTGAATTTACCCGTGGCATTCAGTACTTC. Translation gives CSVEFTRGIQYF.

CDR3 loop: CASSEDRVYEQYF. CDR3 coding DNA: TGTGCCAGCAGTGAAGACAGGGTATACGAGCAGTACTTC. The chain uses TRBV6-2 or TRBV6-3 and TRBJ2-7; 7 nucleotides align to TRBD1. Unmatched junction bases numbered 5, after V lost 5 bases and J lost 4 bases. The germline gives CDR1 MNHEY, CDR2 SVGEGT. CDR3 length: 13 amino acids.